The 28 T cell receptor beta chains below all came from one sample that was sequenced in a study of CD4+ T cells in melanoma. Assay used: immunoSEQ multiplex PCR; TCRdb lists only in-frame clones, some missing. The sample yields 9,900 or so clones, roughly three quarters seen once. What was sequenced was peripheral blood. The receptors originated from a human donor with melanoma.

This clone is labeled as medium-sized. Other nucleotide sequences from this sample produce the same CDR3. This sequence joins TRBV10-3 and TRBJ2-7; D is uncertain. The germline gives CDR1 ENHRY, CDR2 SYGVKD. This CDR3 spans 12 amino acids. V lost 0 bases and J lost 2, with 2 bases in between. This CDR3 reads CAISESPYEQYF. The CDR3 region has the DNA TGTGCCATCAGTGAGTCTCCCTACGAGCAGTACTTC.

The J gene is TRBJ1-3, the V gene TRBV11-1; the D gene is possibly TRBD1 (6 bases). The CDR3 length is 16 residues. Trimming cost V 5 bases and J 4 bases, with 18 bases left between them. Germline V lookup: CDR1 SGHAT, CDR2 FQDESV (reference sequence). Here the CDR3 DNA reads TGTGCCAGCAGCACGACAGGACGTGGGAGAGGAAACACCATATATTTT. It is translated as CASSTTGRGRGNTIYF.

This clone was detected once. The chain combines TRBV11-2 with TRBJ2-5; 8 nucleotides line up with TRBD1. Looked up from germline, CDR1 is SGHAT and CDR2 is FQNNGV. CDR3 size: 13 residues. The J segment lost 5 bases and the V segment lost 5 bases, leaving 4 bases of the junction unmatched. This CDR3 reads CASSPDRVETQYF. CDR3 bases: TGTGCCAGCAGCCCGGACAGGGTCGAGACCCAGTACTTC. Filled out from reference TRBV11-2 and TRBJ2-5, the complete variable domain reads EAGVAQSPRYKIIEKRQSVAFWCNPISGHATLYWYQQILGQGPKLLIQFQNNGVVDDSQLPKDRFSAERLKGVDSTLKIQPAKLEDSAVYLCASSPDRVETQYFGPGTRLLVL.

The V gene is TRBV14, the J gene TRBJ2-1; tentative D call: TRBD1 (6 bases). CDR1 and CDR2 from the germline V gene are SGHDN and FVKESK. Trimming pared 5 bases from V and 0 bases from J, leaving 11 bases between. The CDR3 is 15 residues long. Here the CDR3 DNA reads TGTGCCAGCAGCACCAGGACAGCCTCCTACAATGAGCAGTTCTTC. It is translated as CASSTRTASYNEQFF. The whole variable domain, filled in from reference TRBV14 and TRBJ2-1, reads EAGVTQFPSHSVIEKGQTVTLRCDPISGHDNLYWYRRVMGKEIKFLLHFVKESKQDESGMPNNRFLAERTGGTYSTLKVQPAELEDSGVYFCASSTRTASYNEQFFGPGTRLTVL.

This clone has more than one count but fewer than ten. J is TRBJ2-1 and V is TRBV13, with 12 bases identical to TRBD2. V lost 0 bases to trimming and J lost 12 bases; unmatched junction nucleotides: 15. This CDR3 contains 18 residues. CDR1 is PRHDT and CDR2 is FYEKMQ in the germline V gene (reference sequence). The CDR3 region is CASSLGDGLAGSWDGQFF. In DNA form, the CDR3 reads TGTGCCAGCAGCTTAGGAGATGGACTAGCGGGGTCCTGGGATGGGCAGTTCTTC.

Only a few counts were recorded for this clone. The chain combines TRBV6-5 with TRBJ1-1; D is unresolved. V dropped 4 bases and J dropped 2 bases, with 8 bases sitting between them. CDR1 MNHEY and CDR2 SVGAGI come from the germline V gene. The CDR3 is 13 residues long. The CDR3 sequence: CASSWVVNTEAFF. CDR3 nucleotides: TGTGCCAGCAGTTGGGTGGTAAACACTGAAGCTTTCTTT.

The V gene is TRBV11-3, the J gene TRBJ2-7; no reliable D call. V was trimmed by 5 bases and J by 2 bases, leaving 13 bases between them. The CDR3 sequence is 14 residues long. CDR1 SGHNT and CDR2 YENEEA come from the germline V gene. The DNA for the CDR3 is TGTGCCAGCAGCACCCAGACCGGAACCTACGAGCAGTACTTC. Protein: CASSTQTGTYEQYF.

The V and J genes are TRBV9 and TRBJ2-3; 7 nucleotides line up with TRBD2. The CDR3 is 16 amino acids. Germline lookup yields CDR1 SGDLS and CDR2 YYNGEE. Germline trimming cut 4 bases from V and 1 base from J; bases unmatched to any gene: 9. The CDR3 nucleotides read TGTGCCAGCAGCCACCACGTTGCGGGGGGCACAGATACGCAGTATTTT. This codes for CASSHHVAGGTDTQYF.

This clone appeared once. J is TRBJ2-1 and V is TRBV29-1, with D maybe TRBD2 (7 bases). The germline CDR1 and CDR2 sequences are SQVTM and ANQGSEA. Trimming took 4 bases from V and 5 from J, leaving 12 bases between them. The CDR3 extends over 13 amino acids. This CDR3 is CSVGGGLDNEQFF. CDR3 coding DNA: TGCAGCGTTGGGGGGGGCCTGGACAATGAGCAGTTCTTC.

This chain links TRBV30 with TRBJ2-5; 12 bases map to TRBD2. The J call is uncertain, as TRBJ2-7 better fits the DNA end. From germline, CDR1 is GTSNPN and CDR2 SVGIG (reference sequence). The CDR3 is 13 residues long. The CDR3, as DNA: TGTGCCTCGACTAGCGGGGGTCGTTACGAGCAGTACTTC. Protein sequence: CASTSGGRYEQYF.

This clone was picked up one time. The chain combines TRBV4-1 with TRBJ1-1, with D perhaps TRBD1 (5 bases). CDR1 MGHRA and CDR2 YSYEKL come from the germline V gene. This CDR3 comprises 16 residues. Trimming left V 0 bases short and J 6 bases short, with 17 bases between. The CDR3 DNA reads TGCGCCAGCAGCCAAGAAGGGGCGGGCTTTGGGGCTGAAGCTTTCTTT. Amino acid sequence: CASSQEGAGFGAEAFF.

The chain has TRBV23-1 and TRBJ1-6; a possible D gene is TRBD1 (6 bases). TRBV23-1 qualifies as an ORF whose function is uncertain. There are 18 residues in the CDR3. Trimming took off 1 base at V and 9 bases at J, with 22 bases between the two ends. CDR3 amino acids: CASSQFLGGGGHGSPLHF. CDR3 coding DNA: TGCGCCAGCAGTCAATTTCTCGGCGGTGGGGGGCATGGTTCACCCCTCCACTTT.

This chain uses TRBV4-1 with TRBJ1-4; 7 positions match TRBD1. With 3 bases clipped from V and 5 bases from J, the junction kept 9 bases outside the gene matches. This CDR3 comprises 16 residues. Germline V lookup: CDR1 MGHRA, CDR2 YSYEKL. The DNA of the CDR3 is TGCGCCAGCAGCCACCCTAAGACAGGGAGGAATGAAAAACTGTTTTTT. Translating it yields CASSHPKTGRNEKLFF.

In this sample, this clone turned up a few times. This chain uses TRBV6-1 with TRBJ2-1; D might be TRBD1 (5 bases). The CDR3 runs 17 residues. CDR1 MNHNS and CDR2 SASEGT come from the germline V gene. The germline V and J ends were trimmed by 1 base and 8 bases, with 21 bases remaining between them. CDR3 DNA sequence: TGTGCCAGCAGTGAAGAAGGCGGACGCCAGGGTGAGGATGAGCAGTTCTTC. Translating it yields CASSEEGGRQGEDEQFF.

V is TRBV10-3 and J is TRBJ1-2; possibly TRBD1 for D (5 bases). Trimming removed 8 bases from V and 7 bases from J, with 17 bases in between. The V gene's germline CDR1 is ENHRY and CDR2 SYGVKD. This CDR3 is 13 amino acids long. The DNA for the CDR3 is TGTGCCATCCTCGAGCAGGGTGAAGGTGGCTACACCTTC. Translation: CAILEQGEGGYTF.

This clone was counted only a few times. The V and J genes are TRBV15 and TRBJ1-1; D remains ambiguous. Trimming shortened V by 1 base and J by 4 bases, and 7 bases separated the two germline ends. This CDR3 comprises 13 residues. From germline, CDR1 is LNHNV and CDR2 YYDKDF (reference sequence). CDR3 sequence: CATSRAPSTEAFF. DNA of the CDR3: TGTGCCACCAGCAGAGCGCCCAGCACTGAAGCTTTCTTT.

This chain joins TRBV10-3 and TRBJ1-3; no clear D gene. The germline V and J ends were trimmed by 5 bases and 0 bases, with 11 bases remaining between them. The CDR3 extends over 15 amino acids. The germline V gene has CDR1 ENHRY and CDR2 SYGVKD. Here the CDR3 reads CAISNLLSSGNTIYF. CDR3 bases: TGTGCCATCAGTAACCTTCTAAGCTCTGGAAACACCATATATTTT.

The chain has TRBV4-2 and TRBJ1-1, with D maybe TRBD1 (6 bases). Per the germline V gene, CDR1 is LGHNA and CDR2 is YNFKEQ. CDR3 length equals 13 residues. Trimming took off 5 bases at V and 6 bases at J, with 13 bases between the two ends. CDR3 amino acids: CASSWKGVAEAFF. The CDR3 DNA is TGTGCCAGCAGCTGGAAGGGGGTAGCTGAAGCTTTCTTT.

V usage is TRBV6-5 and J usage is TRBJ1-6; no reliable D call. Trimming shortened V by 0 bases and J by 7 bases, and 10 bases separated the two germline ends. This CDR3 comprises 15 residues. The V gene's germline CDR1 is MNHEY and CDR2 SVGAGI. This CDR3 is CASSYSTMLNSPLHF. The CDR3 coding sequence is TGTGCCAGCAGTTACTCGACGATGCTAAATTCACCCCTCCACTTT.

This clone was recorded a few times. The rearrangement links TRBV7-9 to TRBJ2-7; no reliable D call. V was trimmed by 5 bases and J by 0 bases, leaving 14 bases between them. CDR1 is SEHNR and CDR2 is FQNEAQ in the germline V gene (reference sequence). The CDR3 sequence is 15 residues long. The CDR3 region is CASSRLGGDSYEQYF. The CDR3 DNA sequence: TGTGCCAGCAGCCGGCTAGGTGGGGACTCCTACGAGCAGTACTTC.

The V and J genes are TRBV6-6 and TRBJ2-2; 10 bases match TRBD2. V lost 4 bases to trimming and J lost 3 bases; unmatched junction nucleotides: 2. This CDR3 region has 15 residues. CDR1 is MNHNY, CDR2 SVGAGI, per germline (reference sequence). The CDR3 loop reads CASSLAGGDTGELFF. The CDR3 nucleotides read TGTGCCAGCAGTTTAGCGGGGGGCGACACCGGGGAGCTGTTTTTT.

V usage is TRBV7-8 and J usage is TRBJ2-7; 9 bases map to TRBD1. V shed 5 bases and J 1 base; nucleotides not matched to a gene: 3. The CDR3 consists of 14 residues. Germline V gives CDR1 SGHVS, CDR2 FQNEAQ. CDR3 sequence: CASSRGTGSYEQYF. In nucleotides, the CDR3 is TGTGCCAGCAGCCGAGGGACAGGGTCCTACGAGCAGTACTTC.

This rearrangement joins TRBV10-3 to TRBJ2-6, with 8 positions matching TRBD1. CDR3 length equals 18 residues. V trimming: 0 bases; J trimming: 0 bases; junction bases outside the gene matches: 4. Germline V gene sequence: CDR1 ENHRY, CDR2 SYGVKD. In DNA, the CDR3 is TGTGCCATCAGTGAGTCGGGGACAGGATTCTCTGGGGCCAACGTCCTGACTTTC. This codes for CAISESGTGFSGANVLTF.

The V call is TRBV2, the J call TRBJ2-7; 9 bases align to TRBD1. J was trimmed by 3 bases and V by 4 bases; bases with no gene match: 4. CDR3 size: 14 residues. Germline CDR1 is SNHLY and CDR2 is FYNNEI. The CDR3 reads CASSGMTGGYEQYF. DNA for the CDR3: TGTGCCAGCAGTGGGATGACAGGGGGCTACGAGCAGTACTTC.

This sequence joins TRBV9 and TRBJ2-2; a weak D match, TRBD1 (5 bases). The V gene lost 4 bases and the J gene lost 6 bases, with 10 bases spanning the gap. Germline V gene sequence: CDR1 SGDLS, CDR2 YYNGEE. This CDR3 comprises 13 residues. CDR3 protein: CASSFRASGELFF. The CDR3, as DNA: TGTGCCAGCAGCTTCAGGGCCTCCGGGGAGCTGTTTTTT.

The chain couples TRBV15 to TRBJ1-2; D is ambiguous. The germline gives CDR1 LNHNV, CDR2 YYDKDF (reference sequence). The CDR3 length is 13 residues. V lost 0 bases, J lost 8 bases, and 10 bases lay in between. The CDR3 region has the DNA TGTGCCACCAGCAGAGAGGGTCCCGCAGGCTACACCTTC. Translated, it gives CATSREGPAGYTF.

Points on this clone: The sample carries other DNA sequences with the same CDR3. The chain is built from TRBV4-2 and TRBJ1-3, with a possible D match to TRBD1 (6 bases). The germline V gene encodes CDR1 LGHNA and CDR2 YNFKEQ. CDR3 length: 15 amino acids. V lost 0 bases and J lost 2, with 8 bases in between. CDR3 sequence reads: CASSQEDRAGNTIYF. The CDR3, as DNA: TGTGCCAGCAGCCAAGAGGACAGAGCTGGAAACACCATATATTTT.

This clone was detected once. This chain links TRBV7-3 with TRBJ2-6, with D perhaps matching TRBD1 (6 bases). This CDR3 comprises 17 residues. The ends were cut back, 4 bases at V and 0 bases at J, with 13 bases in the middle. Per germline, CDR1 SGHTA and CDR2 FQGTGA. The CDR3 here is CASSYRVIVSGANVLTF. In nucleotides, the CDR3 is TGTGCCAGCAGCTACAGGGTCATTGTCTCTGGGGCCAACGTCCTGACTTTC.